The next 22 T cell receptor beta chains were all read from a single sample in a study of T cells in Graves' hyperthyroidism and ophthalmopathy. RNA transcripts served as the template for amplifying TCR beta CDR3 regions. An initial round of RT-PCR targeting the TCR CDR3 relied on the HTBI primer set. One entry per CDR3 protein results from TCRdb running MiXCR on the multiplex PCR reads. The sample carries about 700,000 distinct CDR3 sequences, about 15% recorded once. The material sequenced was blood. These receptors all come from a woman between 18 and 29 years old with Graves' hyperthyroidism.

This clonotype has at least ten counts. This sequence joins TRBV20-1 and TRBJ2-1; 8 nucleotides align to TRBD2. Germline-derived CDR1 and CDR2 are DFQATT and SNEGSKA (reference sequence). V trimming: 1 base; J trimming: 3 bases; junction bases outside the gene matches: 8. The CDR3 runs 16 residues. CDR3 protein: CSARVLTSAYYNEQFF. In nucleotides, the CDR3 is TGCAGTGCTAGAGTATTGACTAGCGCATACTACAATGAGCAGTTCTTC.

The chain uses TRBV12-3 or TRBV12-4 and TRBJ1-6; TRBD1 matches at 9 bases. Unmatched junction bases numbered 4, after V lost 3 bases and J lost 10 bases. CDR3 length: 14 residues. CDR3 bases: TGTGCCAGCAGTTTTACAGGGGGCTGGTCACCCCTCCACTTT. The encoded protein is CASSFTGGWSPLHF.

This clonotype was observed many times. This chain uses TRBV30 with TRBJ2-3, with D perhaps TRBD1 (6 bases). From germline, CDR1 is GTSNPN and CDR2 SVGIG (reference sequence). The V gene lost 1 base and the J gene lost 7 bases, with 18 bases spanning the gap. CDR3 size: 15 residues. The CDR3 sequence: CAWSDAGRGSHTQYF. The CDR3 coding sequence is TGTGCCTGGAGTGACGCGGGCAGGGGATCTCATACGCAGTATTTT.

As concerns this clonotype: A much larger clone differs from this one at a single base, so this may be a read error. The chain couples TRBV6-5 to TRBJ2-2, with D unresolved. Trimming took 2 bases from V and 3 from J, leaving 4 bases between them. The germline V gene has CDR1 MNHEY and CDR2 SVGAGI. The CDR3 covers 13 residues. DNA of the CDR3: TGTGCCAGCAGTTACCCGTACACCGGGGAGCTGTTTTTT. It translates to CASSYPYTGELFF.

This clonotype has ten or more counts. V gene TRBV28 combines with J gene TRBJ2-7; TRBD2 matches 9 bases. Germline values: CDR1 MDHEN, CDR2 SYDVKM. The junction had 6 bases not matched to a gene; V was cut back by 5 bases and J by 4 bases. CDR3 length equals 14 residues. The CDR3 bases are TGTGCCAGCAGTCTGCCTAGCGGGATTTACGAGCAGTACTTC. Its translation: CASSLPSGIYEQYF.

This clonotype was picked up many times. The V call is TRBV12-3 or TRBV12-4, the J call TRBJ1-1, with 8 bases lining up with TRBD1. The CDR3 extends over 13 amino acids. V lost 3 bases to trimming and J lost 4 bases; unmatched junction nucleotides: 1. CDR3 protein: CASSFRGLTEAFF. The CDR3 DNA follows: TGTGCCAGCAGTTTCAGGGGGCTCACTGAAGCTTTCTTT.

The chain is built from TRBV24-1 and TRBJ2-1, with 14 bases identical to TRBD2. CDR1 is KGHDR and CDR2 is SFDVKD in the germline V gene. The CDR3 is 19 residues long. Unmatched junction bases numbered 18, after V lost 5 bases and J lost 10 bases. CDR3 DNA sequence: TGTGCCACCAGTGGGACTAGCGGGAGGAATTTGGAGGGACTAGGAGAGCAGTTCTTC. Its protein is CATSGTSGRNLEGLGEQFF.

This clonotype was seen many times. V is TRBV20-1 and J is TRBJ2-1; D is unresolved. The CDR3 runs to 13 residues. V lost 5 bases to trimming and J lost 10 bases, with 18 bases between them. CDR1 is DFQATT, CDR2 SNEGSKA, per germline (reference sequence). The CDR3 sequence is CSADVTWPWEQFF. As DNA, the CDR3 is TGCAGTGCTGACGTTACCTGGCCCTGGGAGCAGTTCTTC.

This clonotype was counted between two and nine times. The chain employs TRBV6-1 and TRBJ1-4; maybe TRBD1 (5 bases). This CDR3 spans 13 amino acids. CDR1 MNHNS and CDR2 SASEGT come from the germline V gene. Between the trimmed V and J ends, which lost 4 bases and 8 bases, there was a span of 11 bases. CDR3 loop: CASSATGREKLFF. The CDR3 DNA is TGTGCCAGCAGTGCAACAGGTCGGGAAAAACTGTTTTTT.

This clonotype was recorded many times. This chain connects TRBV4-3 to TRBJ2-3, with D possibly being TRBD1 or TRBD2 (5 bases each). From germline, CDR1 is LGHNA and CDR2 YSLEER. CDR3 length: 15 amino acids. V lost 1 base and J 1 base, leaving 9 bases between the germline ends. The DNA of the CDR3 is TGCGCCAGCAGCCAAGGAGGGGTGGGCACAGATACGCAGTATTTT. As protein: CASSQGGVGTDTQYF.

The chain uses TRBV18 and TRBJ2-1, with 10 bases that match TRBD1. This CDR3 is built from 16 residues. With V trimmed by 0 bases and J by 6 bases, 5 bases remained unmatched. Germline V CDR1 and CDR2: KGHSH, LQKENI. The CDR3 DNA reads as TGTGCCAGCTCACCACCGACAGGGGGCAAATTCAATGAGCAGTTCTTC. As protein: CASSPPTGGKFNEQFF.

This clonotype has more than one count but fewer than ten. The genes are TRBV28 and TRBJ1-1, with D perhaps TRBD1 (5 bases). This CDR3 has 13 residues. V was clipped by 10 bases and J by 0 bases, with 12 bases between them. Germline CDR1 reads MDHEN; CDR2 reads SYDVKM. In DNA form, the CDR3 reads TGTGCCACGCACAGGACACTGAACACTGAAGCTTTCTTT. As protein: CATHRTLNTEAFF.

This clonotype was observed a few times. The genes are TRBV2 and TRBJ1-3, with D perhaps TRBD1 (5 bases). Deletions cut 5 bases from V and 3 bases from J, with 14 bases between. Germline lookup yields CDR1 SNHLY and CDR2 FYNNEI. The CDR3 runs to 15 residues. The chain's CDR3 is CASSNQGLGGNTIYF. The CDR3 DNA is TGTGCCAGCAGTAACCAGGGACTAGGTGGAAACACCATATATTTT. The full variable domain, with the rest looked up from reference TRBV2 and TRBJ1-3, is EPEVTQTPSHQVTQMGQEVILRCVPISNHLYFYWYRQILGQKVEFLVSFYNNEISEKSEIFDDQFSVERPDGSNFTLKIRSTKLEDSAMYFCASSNQGLGGNTIYFGEGSWLTVV.

This clonotype was found a few times. The chain has TRBV5-1 and TRBJ2-6; D is uncertain. This CDR3 is 15 amino acids long. Looked up from germline, CDR1 is SGHRS and CDR2 is YFSETQ. Trimming removed 0 bases from V and 0 bases from J, with 4 bases in between. CDR3 loop: CASSLGPSGANVLTF. In nucleotides, the CDR3 is TGCGCCAGCAGCTTGGGCCCCTCTGGGGCCAACGTCCTGACTTTC.

This clonotype appeared many times. The chain combines TRBV7-3 with TRBJ1-3; D call uncertain. CDR1 is SGHTA, CDR2 FQGTGA, per germline. This CDR3 spans 15 amino acids. The V end lost 4 bases, the J end lost 2 bases, and 12 bases lay between the germline ends. The CDR3 coding sequence is TGTGCCAGCAGCTATTCGGCCGGTGCTGGAAACACCATATATTTT. Protein sequence: CASSYSAGAGNTIYF.

To note about this clonotype: This clone may be a read error of a much larger clone one base away. DNA for the CDR3: TGCAGTGCCCTCGCCCCACACAATGAGCAGTTCTTC. Translation gives CSALAPHNEQFF. V is TRBV20-1 and J is TRBJ2-1; D gene ambiguous. CDR1 is DFQATT, CDR2 SNEGSKA, per germline (reference sequence). With 6 bases removed from V and 5 bases from J, the gap between germline ends came to 11 bases. This CDR3 is 12 amino acids long.

This clonotype appeared a single time. This chain connects TRBV19 to TRBJ1-1; D uncertain. Germline CDR1 LNHDA, CDR2 SQIVND (reference sequence). CDR3 size: 15 residues. V lost 2 bases and J 3 bases, leaving 13 bases between the germline ends. The CDR3 coding sequence is TGTGCCAGTAGTATAATTGGACCTATCGACACTGAAGCTTTCTTT. Its translation is CASSIIGPIDTEAFF.

This clonotype was counted at least ten times. The J gene is TRBJ2-1, the V gene TRBV5-1, with D uncertain. Germline-derived CDR1 and CDR2 are SGHRS and YFSETQ. The germline V and J ends were trimmed by 4 bases and 0 bases, with 14 bases remaining between them. The length of the CDR3 is 16 residues. The CDR3 DNA reads TGCGCCAGCAGCCCCGCCTCAGTTCCCTCCTACAATGAGCAGTTCTTC. This encodes CASSPASVPSYNEQFF.

This clonotype showed up just once. The chain couples TRBV3-1 to TRBJ1-6, with D possibly being TRBD1 (5 bases). In germline, CDR1 is LGHDT, CDR2 YNNKEL (reference sequence). This CDR3 is 15 amino acids long. Trimming took 4 bases from V and 5 from J, leaving 12 bases between them. The CDR3 DNA reads TGTGCCAGCAGCCCATGGACAAAAGATAATTCACCCCTCCACTTT. Translated: CASSPWTKDNSPLHF.

This clonotype has more than one count but fewer than ten. The rearrangement links TRBV19 to TRBJ2-3; tentative D call: TRBD1 (7 bases). The CDR3 is 15 amino acids. Looked up from germline, CDR1 is LNHDA and CDR2 is SQIVND (reference sequence). Trimming cost V 3 bases and J 6 bases, with 16 bases left between them. This CDR3 is CASSMRDSYLDTQYF. CDR3 nucleotides: TGTGCCAGTAGTATGCGGGACAGCTATCTTGATACGCAGTATTTT.

The rearrangement joins TRBV29-1 to TRBJ1-1; TRBD1 aligns across 8 bases. This CDR3 region has 12 residues. Unmatched junction bases numbered 8, after V lost 7 bases and J lost 7 bases. CDR1 SQVTM and CDR2 ANQGSEA come from the germline V gene. CDR3 sequence: CSADREGGEAFF. The CDR3 bases are TGCAGCGCGGACAGGGAGGGGGGTGAAGCTTTCTTT.

This chain uses TRBV19 with TRBJ1-2, with 8 bases matching TRBD1. The germline gives CDR1 LNHDA, CDR2 SQIVND (reference sequence). This CDR3 region has 13 residues. Trimming removed 6 bases from V and 4 bases from J; junction bases left unmatched: 4. The CDR3 sequence: CASSDRGSYGYTF. CDR3 nucleotide sequence: TGTGCCAGTAGCGACAGGGGATCCTATGGCTACACCTTC.